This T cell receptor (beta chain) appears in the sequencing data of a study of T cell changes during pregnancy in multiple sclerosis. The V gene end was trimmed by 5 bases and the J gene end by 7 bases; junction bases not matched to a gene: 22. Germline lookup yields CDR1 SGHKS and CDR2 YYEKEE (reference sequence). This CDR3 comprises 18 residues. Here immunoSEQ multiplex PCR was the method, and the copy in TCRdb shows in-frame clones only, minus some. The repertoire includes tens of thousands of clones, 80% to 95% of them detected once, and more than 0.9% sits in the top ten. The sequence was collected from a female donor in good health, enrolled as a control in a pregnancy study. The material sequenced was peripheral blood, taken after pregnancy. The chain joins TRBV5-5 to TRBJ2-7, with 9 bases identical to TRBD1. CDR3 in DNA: TGTGCCAGCAGTGAAGGGGCCGGACAGGGGATTTTAATGGTGGAGCAGTACTTC. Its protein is CASSEGAGQGILMVEQYF.